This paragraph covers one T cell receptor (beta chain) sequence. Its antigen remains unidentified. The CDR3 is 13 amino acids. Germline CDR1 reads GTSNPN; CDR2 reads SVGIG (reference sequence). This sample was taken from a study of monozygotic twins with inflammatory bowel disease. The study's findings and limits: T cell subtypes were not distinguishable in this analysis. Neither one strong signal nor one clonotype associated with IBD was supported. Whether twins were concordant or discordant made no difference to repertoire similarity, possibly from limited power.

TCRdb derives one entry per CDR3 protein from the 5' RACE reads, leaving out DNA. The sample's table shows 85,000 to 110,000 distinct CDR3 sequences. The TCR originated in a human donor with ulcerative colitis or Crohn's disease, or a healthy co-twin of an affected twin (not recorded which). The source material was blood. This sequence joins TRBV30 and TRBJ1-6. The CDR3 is CARMTGIGSPLHF.